Shown below are 7 T cell receptor beta chains from a single sample sequenced in a study of T cells in Graves' hyperthyroidism and ophthalmopathy. Template material for amplifying TCR beta CDR3 regions consisted of RNA transcripts. A first-round RT-PCR of the TCR CDR3 used the HTBI primer set. Using its own MiXCR run on the multiplex PCR reads, TCRdb lists one record per CDR3 protein. The profile covers roughly 700,000 distinct CDR3 sequences, with roughly 17% appearing a single time and roughly 16% taken by the ten largest. The specimen was blood. These TCRs come from a man in his fifties with Graves' hyperthyroidism.

This clonotype was seen at least ten times. In DNA form, the CDR3 reads TGCAGCGTTGATCCCCGCGCTAGCGGGAGCCAAGAGACCCAGTACTTC. Amino acids: CSVDPRASGSQETQYF. V and J are TRBV29-1 and TRBJ2-5, with 10 bases matching TRBD2. CDR3 size: 16 residues. CDR1 is SQVTM and CDR2 is ANQGSEA in the germline V gene. V lost 3 bases, J lost 1 base, and 8 bases stayed unmatched.

The V call is TRBV6-1, the J call TRBJ1-4, with TRBD1 identical over 7 bases. This CDR3 is built from 14 residues. V lost 7 bases and J lost 1; bases outside the gene matches: 3. Germline assignment: CDR1 MNHNS and CDR2 SASEGT. CDR3 nucleotide sequence: TGTGCCAGCACCCGACAGGGAACTAATGAAAAACTGTTTTTT. Encoded protein: CASTRQGTNEKLFF.

This clonotype was recorded many times. The gene calls are TRBV29-1 and TRBJ1-2; TRBD1 might be the D (5 bases). Trimming took off 5 bases at V and 7 bases at J, with 17 bases between the two ends. Germline CDR1 is SQVTM and CDR2 is ANQGSEA. The CDR3 is made up of 13 amino acids. The CDR3 is CSVYLDSRSGYTF. The CDR3 nucleotides are TGCAGCGTTTATCTAGACAGTAGGTCTGGCTACACCTTC.

This clonotype was seen a few times. This sequence joins TRBV13 and TRBJ1-4; 8 bases align to TRBD1. The V gene's germline CDR1 is PRHDT and CDR2 FYEKMQ (reference sequence). This CDR3 is 15 amino acids long. Germline trimming cut 3 bases from V and 6 bases from J; bases unmatched to any gene: 6. The CDR3 DNA reads TGTGCCAGCAGCTTCCAGGACAGGGACGATGAAAAACTGTTTTTT. The encoded protein is CASSFQDRDDEKLFF.

The chain carries TRBV19 and TRBJ1-5; D is ambiguous. V was trimmed by 2 bases and J by 0 bases, leaving 8 bases between them. Germline values: CDR1 LNHDA, CDR2 SQIVND (reference sequence). The CDR3 extends over 15 amino acids. CDR3 coding DNA: TGTGCCAGTAGTATACGGTTCAATAGCAATCAGCCCCAGCATTTT. Protein sequence: CASSIRFNSNQPQHF.

A note on this clonotype: An end of the junction does not agree with germline; a read error may underlie this. The CDR3 region is CASSDAPGSGGRILYEQYF. The CDR3 DNA reads as TGTGCCAGCAGTGATGCCCCTGGTAGTGGCGGGAGGATTTTATACGAGCAGTACTTC. The chain combines TRBV10-3 with TRBJ2-7, with TRBD2 matching 8 bases. The CDR3 spans 19 residues. CDR1 and CDR2 (germline): ENHRY, SYGVKD.

This clonotype was seen ten or more times. The chain has TRBV28 and TRBJ2-7, with D possibly being TRBD2 (6 bases). Deletions cut 0 bases from V and 7 bases from J, with 13 bases between. The CDR3 loop spans 14 amino acids. The germline CDR1 and CDR2 sequences are MDHEN and SYDVKM. The CDR3 nucleotides read TGTGCCAGCAGTTTATGGGGCTCGGAGGGGGAGCAGTACTTC. This sequence encodes CASSLWGSEGEQYF.